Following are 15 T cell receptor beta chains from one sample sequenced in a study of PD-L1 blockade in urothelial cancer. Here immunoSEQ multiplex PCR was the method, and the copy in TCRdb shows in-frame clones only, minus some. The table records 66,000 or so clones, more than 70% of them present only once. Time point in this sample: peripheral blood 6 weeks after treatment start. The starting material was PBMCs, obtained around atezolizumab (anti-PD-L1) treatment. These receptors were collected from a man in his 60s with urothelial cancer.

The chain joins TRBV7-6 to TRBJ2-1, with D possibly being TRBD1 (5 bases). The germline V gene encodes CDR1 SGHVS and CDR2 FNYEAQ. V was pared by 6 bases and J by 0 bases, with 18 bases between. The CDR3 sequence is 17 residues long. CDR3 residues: CASSPRGSSSSYNEQFF. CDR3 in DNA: TGTGCCAGCAGTCCTAGGGGCTCATCGAGCTCCTACAATGAGCAGTTCTTC.

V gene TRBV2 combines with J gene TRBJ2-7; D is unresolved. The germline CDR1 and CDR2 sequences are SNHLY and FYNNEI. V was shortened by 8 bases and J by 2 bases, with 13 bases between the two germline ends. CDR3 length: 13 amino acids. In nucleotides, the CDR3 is TGTGCCAGCCAGTCACAGTTACCCTACGAGCAGTACTTC. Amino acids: CASQSQLPYEQYF.

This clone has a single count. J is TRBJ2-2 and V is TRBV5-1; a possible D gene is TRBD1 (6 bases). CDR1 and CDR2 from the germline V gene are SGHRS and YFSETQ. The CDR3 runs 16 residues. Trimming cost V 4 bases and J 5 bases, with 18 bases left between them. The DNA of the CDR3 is TGCGCCAGCAGCGACCTCGGTTGGGGGCGAACCGGGGAGCTGTTTTTT. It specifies CASSDLGWGRTGELFF.

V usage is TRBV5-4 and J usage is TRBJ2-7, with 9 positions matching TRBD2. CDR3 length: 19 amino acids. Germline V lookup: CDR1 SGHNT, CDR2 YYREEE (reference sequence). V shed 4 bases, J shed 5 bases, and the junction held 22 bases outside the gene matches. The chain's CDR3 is CASSTVFGVISGSKDEQYF. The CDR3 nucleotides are TGTGCCAGCAGCACGGTCTTCGGGGTTATTAGCGGGAGTAAGGACGAGCAGTACTTC.

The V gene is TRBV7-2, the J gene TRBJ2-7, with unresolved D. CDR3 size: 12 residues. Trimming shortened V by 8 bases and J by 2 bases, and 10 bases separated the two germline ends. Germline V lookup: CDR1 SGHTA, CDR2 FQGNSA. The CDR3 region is CASRHDTYEQYF. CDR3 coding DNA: TGTGCCAGCCGCCACGACACCTACGAGCAGTACTTC.

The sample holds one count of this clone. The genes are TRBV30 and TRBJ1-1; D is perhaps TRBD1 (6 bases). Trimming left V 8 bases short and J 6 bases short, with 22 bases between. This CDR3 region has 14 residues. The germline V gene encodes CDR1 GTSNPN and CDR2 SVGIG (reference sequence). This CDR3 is CAGKDRFPVSEAFF. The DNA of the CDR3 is TGTGCCGGAAAAGACAGGTTTCCGGTGTCTGAAGCTTTCTTT.

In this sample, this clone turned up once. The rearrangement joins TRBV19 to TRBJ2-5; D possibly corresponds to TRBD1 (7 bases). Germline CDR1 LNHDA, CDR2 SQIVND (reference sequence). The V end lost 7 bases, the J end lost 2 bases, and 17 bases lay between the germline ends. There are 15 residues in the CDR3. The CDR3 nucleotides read TGTGCCAGTAACCAGGGGGGAAACTTTCAAGAGACCCAGTACTTC. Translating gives CASNQGGNFQETQYF.

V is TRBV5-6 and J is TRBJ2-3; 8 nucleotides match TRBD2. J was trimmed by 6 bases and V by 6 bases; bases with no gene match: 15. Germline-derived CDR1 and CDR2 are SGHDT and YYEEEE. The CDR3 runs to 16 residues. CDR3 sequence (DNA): TGTGCCAGCACCCCCCTAGGGCTAGCGGGTCCCGATACGCAGTATTTT. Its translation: CASTPLGLAGPDTQYF.

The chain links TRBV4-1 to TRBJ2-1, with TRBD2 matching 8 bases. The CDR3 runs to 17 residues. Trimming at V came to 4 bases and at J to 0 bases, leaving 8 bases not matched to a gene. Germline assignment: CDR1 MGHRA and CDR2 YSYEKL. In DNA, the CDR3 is TGCGCCAGCAGCCCCCGGGAGAGCGGGAGCTCCTACAATGAGCAGTTCTTC. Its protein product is CASSPRESGSSYNEQFF.

The chain's CDR3 is CAWSGQRGSEQYF. CDR3 DNA sequence: TGTGCCTGGAGTGGCCAGCGGGGGAGCGAGCAGTACTTC. The rearrangement joins TRBV30 to TRBJ2-7; TRBD2 aligns across 8 bases. Trimming removed 1 base from V and 6 bases from J; junction bases left unmatched: 5. CDR1 is GTSNPN, CDR2 SVGIG, per germline (reference sequence). The CDR3 has 13 residues.

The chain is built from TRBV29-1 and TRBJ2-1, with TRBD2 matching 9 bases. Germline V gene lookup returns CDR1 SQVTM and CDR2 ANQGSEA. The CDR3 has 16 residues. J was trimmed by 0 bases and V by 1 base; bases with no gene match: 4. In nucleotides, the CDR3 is TGCAGCGTTGAAGGATATAGCGGGAGCTCCTACAATGAGCAGTTCTTC. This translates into CSVEGYSGSSYNEQFF.

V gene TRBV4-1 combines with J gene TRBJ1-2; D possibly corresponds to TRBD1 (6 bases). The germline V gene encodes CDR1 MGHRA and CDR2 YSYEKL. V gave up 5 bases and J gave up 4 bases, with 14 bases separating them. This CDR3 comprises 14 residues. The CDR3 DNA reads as TGCGCCAGCAGCTCTCGGGGGGGCGGCTATGGCTACACCTTC. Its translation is CASSSRGGGYGYTF.

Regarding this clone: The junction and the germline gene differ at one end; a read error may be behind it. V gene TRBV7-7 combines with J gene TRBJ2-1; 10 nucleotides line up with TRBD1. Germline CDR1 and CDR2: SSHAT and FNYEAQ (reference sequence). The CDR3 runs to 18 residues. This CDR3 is CASSQDRGAAGSYNEQFF. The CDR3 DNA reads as TGTGCTAGCAGCCAGGACAGGGGGGCCGCCGGCTCCTACAATGAGCAGTTCTTC.

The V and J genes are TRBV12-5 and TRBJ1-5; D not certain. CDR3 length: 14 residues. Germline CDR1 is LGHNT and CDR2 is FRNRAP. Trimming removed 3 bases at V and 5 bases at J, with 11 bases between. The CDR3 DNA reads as TGTGCTAGTGGTTTCGGACGCGGGTATCAGCCCCAGCATTTT. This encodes CASGFGRGYQPQHF.

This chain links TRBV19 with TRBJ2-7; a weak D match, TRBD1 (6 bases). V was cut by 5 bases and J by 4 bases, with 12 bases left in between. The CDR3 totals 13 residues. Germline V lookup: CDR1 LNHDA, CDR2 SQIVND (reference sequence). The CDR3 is CASSPRTVYEQYF. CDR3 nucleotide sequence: TGTGCCAGTAGTCCCCGGACAGTTTACGAGCAGTACTTC.